This TCR beta chain was identified during a study of blood T cell repertoires in COVID-19. The V and J ends lost 4 bases and 2 bases, in that order; junction bases with no gene match: 7. Germline values: CDR1 SGHNT, CDR2 YYREEE (reference sequence). The CDR3 runs to 15 residues. The repertoire was sequenced with immunoSEQ multiplex PCR; TCRdb's copy has only in-frame clones and lacks some. The sample has more than 200,000 clones; about 83% are singletons. The chain employs TRBV5-4 and TRBJ2-7; 9 bases are a match to TRBD1. This clonotype originated in a woman aged 50 to 65 with acute or convalescent COVID-19. The sample taken for sequencing was peripheral blood. CDR3 coding DNA: TGTGCCAGCAGCCCGACCGGGACAGGGACCTACGAGCAGTACTTC. Protein product: CASSPTGTGTYEQYF.